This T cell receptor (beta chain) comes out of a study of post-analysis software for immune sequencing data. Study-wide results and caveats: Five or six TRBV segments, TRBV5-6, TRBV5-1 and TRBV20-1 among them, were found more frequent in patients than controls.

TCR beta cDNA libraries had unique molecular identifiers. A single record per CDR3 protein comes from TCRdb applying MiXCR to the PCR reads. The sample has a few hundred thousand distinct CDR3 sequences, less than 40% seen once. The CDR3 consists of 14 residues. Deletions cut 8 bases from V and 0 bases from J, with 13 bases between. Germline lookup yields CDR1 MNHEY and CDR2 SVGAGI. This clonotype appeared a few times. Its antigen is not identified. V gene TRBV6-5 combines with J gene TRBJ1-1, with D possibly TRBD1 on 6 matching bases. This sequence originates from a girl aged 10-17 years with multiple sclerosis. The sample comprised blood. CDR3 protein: CASSLGTLNTEAFF. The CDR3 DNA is TGTGCCAGCTCCCTAGGGACACTGAACACTGAAGCTTTCTTT.